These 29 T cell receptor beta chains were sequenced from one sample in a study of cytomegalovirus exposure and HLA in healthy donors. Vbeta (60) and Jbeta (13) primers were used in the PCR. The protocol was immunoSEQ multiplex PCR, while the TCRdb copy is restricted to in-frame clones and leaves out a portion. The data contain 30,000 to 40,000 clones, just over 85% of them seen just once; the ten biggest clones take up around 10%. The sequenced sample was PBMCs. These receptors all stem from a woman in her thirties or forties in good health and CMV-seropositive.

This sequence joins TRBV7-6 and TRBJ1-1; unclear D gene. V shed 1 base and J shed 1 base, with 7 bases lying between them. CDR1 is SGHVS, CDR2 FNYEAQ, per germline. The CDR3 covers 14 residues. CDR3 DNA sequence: TGTGCCAGCAGCTTAGATACAAAGAACACTGAAGCTTTCTTT. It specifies CASSLDTKNTEAFF. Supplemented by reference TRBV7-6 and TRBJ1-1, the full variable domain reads GAGVSQSPRYKVTKRGQDVALRCDPISGHVSLYWYRQALGQGPEFLTYFNYEAQQDKSGLPNDRFSAERPEGSISTLTIQRTEQRDSAMYRCASSLDTKNTEAFFGQGTRLTVV.

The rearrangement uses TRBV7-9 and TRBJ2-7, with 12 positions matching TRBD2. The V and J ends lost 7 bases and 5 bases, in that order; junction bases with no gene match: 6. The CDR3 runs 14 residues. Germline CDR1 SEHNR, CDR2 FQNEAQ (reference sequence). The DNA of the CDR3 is TGTGCCAGCAACCTAGCGGGGGGGCCCAACGAGCAGTACTTC. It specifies CASNLAGGPNEQYF.

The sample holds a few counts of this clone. Here the CDR3 reads CARSWTVSGNTIYF. CDR3 nucleotide sequence: TGTGCCAGAAGCTGGACAGTCTCTGGAAACACCATATATTTT. This chain links TRBV5-3 with TRBJ1-3; D perhaps matches TRBD1 (6 bases). Being an ORF, TRBV5-3 has a function that is uncertain. This CDR3 comprises 14 residues. V was cut by 3 bases and J by 0 bases, with 7 bases left in between.

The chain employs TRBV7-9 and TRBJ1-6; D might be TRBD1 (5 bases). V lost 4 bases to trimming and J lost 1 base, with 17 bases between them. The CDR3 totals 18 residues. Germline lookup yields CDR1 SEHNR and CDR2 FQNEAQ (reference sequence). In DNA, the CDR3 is TGTGCCAGCAGCTCGGGACTCGGCGGTGGGTCCTATAATTCACCCCTCCACTTT. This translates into CASSSGLGGGSYNSPLHF.

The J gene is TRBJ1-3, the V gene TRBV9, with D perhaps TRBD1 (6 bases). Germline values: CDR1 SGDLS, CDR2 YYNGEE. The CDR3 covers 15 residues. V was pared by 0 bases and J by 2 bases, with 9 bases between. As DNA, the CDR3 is TGTGCCAGCAGCGTAGAGGGGGGGGCTGGAAACACCATATATTTT. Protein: CASSVEGGAGNTIYF. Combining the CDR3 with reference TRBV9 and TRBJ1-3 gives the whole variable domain DSGVTQTPKHLITATGQRVTLRCSPRSGDLSVYWYQQSLDQGLQFLIQYYNGEERAKGNILERFSAQQFPDLHSELNLSSLELGDSALYFCASSVEGGAGNTIYFGEGSWLTVV.

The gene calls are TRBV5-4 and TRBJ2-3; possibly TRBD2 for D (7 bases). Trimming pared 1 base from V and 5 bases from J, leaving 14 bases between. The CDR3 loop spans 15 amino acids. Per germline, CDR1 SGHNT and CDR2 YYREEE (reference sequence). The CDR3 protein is CASSLRGAGGDTQYF. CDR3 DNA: TGTGCCAGCAGCTTGCGGGGGGCCGGGGGAGATACGCAGTATTTT.

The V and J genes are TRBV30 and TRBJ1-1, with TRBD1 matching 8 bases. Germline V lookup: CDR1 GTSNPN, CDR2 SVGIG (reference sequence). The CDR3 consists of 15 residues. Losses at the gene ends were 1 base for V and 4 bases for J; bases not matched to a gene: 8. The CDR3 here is CAWSALQGAGTEAFF. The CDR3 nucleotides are TGTGCCTGGAGTGCTTTGCAGGGGGCCGGCACTGAAGCTTTCTTT.

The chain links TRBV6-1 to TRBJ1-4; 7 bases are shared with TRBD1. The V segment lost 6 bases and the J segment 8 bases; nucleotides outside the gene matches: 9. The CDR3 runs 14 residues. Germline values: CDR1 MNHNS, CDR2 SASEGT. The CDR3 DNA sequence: TGTGCCAGCAGATCTTCCGGGACAGACGAAAAACTGTTTTTT. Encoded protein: CASRSSGTDEKLFF.

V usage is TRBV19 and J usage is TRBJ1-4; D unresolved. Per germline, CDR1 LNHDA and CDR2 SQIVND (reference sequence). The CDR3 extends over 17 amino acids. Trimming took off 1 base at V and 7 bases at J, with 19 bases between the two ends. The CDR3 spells CASSIVRFPTGGEKLFF. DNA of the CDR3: TGTGCCAGTAGTATAGTCCGATTCCCAACGGGAGGTGAAAAACTGTTTTTT.

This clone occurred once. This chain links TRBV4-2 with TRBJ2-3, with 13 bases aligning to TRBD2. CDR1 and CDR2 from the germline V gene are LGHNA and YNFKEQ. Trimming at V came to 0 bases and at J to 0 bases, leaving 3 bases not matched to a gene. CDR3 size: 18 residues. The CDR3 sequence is CASSQEGLAGRSTDTQYF. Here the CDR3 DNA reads TGTGCCAGCAGCCAAGAGGGACTAGCGGGACGGAGCACAGATACGCAGTATTTT.

The CDR3 DNA is TGTGCCAGCTCACCATCCAGGGTTTCTTCCGGAAACACCATATATTTT. Encoded protein: CASSPSRVSSGNTIYF. The chain uses TRBV18 and TRBJ1-3, with a possible D match to TRBD1 (5 bases). Germline CDR1 KGHSH, CDR2 LQKENI. Deletions cut 2 bases from V and 4 bases from J, with 15 bases between. The CDR3 consists of 16 residues.

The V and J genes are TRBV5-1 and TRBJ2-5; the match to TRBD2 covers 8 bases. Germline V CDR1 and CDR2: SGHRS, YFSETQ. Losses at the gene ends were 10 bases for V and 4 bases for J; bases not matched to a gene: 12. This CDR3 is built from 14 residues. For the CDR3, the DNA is TGCGCCTCGACTACCCCGGGGGGGCGAGAGACCCAGTACTTC. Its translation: CASTTPGGRETQYF.

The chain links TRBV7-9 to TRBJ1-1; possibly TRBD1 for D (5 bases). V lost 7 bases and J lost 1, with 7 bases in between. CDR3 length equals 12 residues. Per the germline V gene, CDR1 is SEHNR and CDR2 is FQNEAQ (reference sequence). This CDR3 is CASNGQNTEAFF. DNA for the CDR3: TGTGCCAGCAACGGACAGAACACTGAAGCTTTCTTT. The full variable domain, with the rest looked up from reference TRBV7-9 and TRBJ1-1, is DTGVSQNPRHKITKRGQNVTFRCDPISEHNRLYWYRQTLGQGPEFLTYFQNEAQLEKSRLLSDRFSAERPKGSFSTLEIQRTEQGDSAMYLCASNGQNTEAFFGQGTRLTVV.

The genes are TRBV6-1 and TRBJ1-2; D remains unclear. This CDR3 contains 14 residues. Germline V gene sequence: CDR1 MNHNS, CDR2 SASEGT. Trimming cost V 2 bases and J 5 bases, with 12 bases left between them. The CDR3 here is CASSEIEARYGYTF. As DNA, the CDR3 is TGTGCCAGCAGTGAAATTGAGGCGAGATATGGCTACACCTTC.

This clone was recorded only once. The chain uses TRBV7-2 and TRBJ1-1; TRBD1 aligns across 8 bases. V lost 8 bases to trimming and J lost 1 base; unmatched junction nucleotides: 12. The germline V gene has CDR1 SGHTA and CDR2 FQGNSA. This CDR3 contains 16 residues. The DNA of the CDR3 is TGTGCCAGCCGCTATGGACAGGGTAGGGCGAACACTGAAGCTTTCTTT. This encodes CASRYGQGRANTEAFF.

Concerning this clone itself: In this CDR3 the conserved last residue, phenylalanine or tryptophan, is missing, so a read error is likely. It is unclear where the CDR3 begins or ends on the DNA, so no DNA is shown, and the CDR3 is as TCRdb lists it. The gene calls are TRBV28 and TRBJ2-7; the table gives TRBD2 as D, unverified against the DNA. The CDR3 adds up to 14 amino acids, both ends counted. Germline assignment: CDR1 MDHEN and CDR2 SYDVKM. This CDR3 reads CASSQPGLAGGIGL.

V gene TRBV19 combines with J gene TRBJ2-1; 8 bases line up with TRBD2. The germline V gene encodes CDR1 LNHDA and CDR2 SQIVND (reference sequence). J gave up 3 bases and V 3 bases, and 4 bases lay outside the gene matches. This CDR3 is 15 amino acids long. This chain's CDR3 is CASSMERGGYNEQFF. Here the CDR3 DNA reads TGTGCCAGTAGTATGGAACGGGGGGGCTACAATGAGCAGTTCTTC.

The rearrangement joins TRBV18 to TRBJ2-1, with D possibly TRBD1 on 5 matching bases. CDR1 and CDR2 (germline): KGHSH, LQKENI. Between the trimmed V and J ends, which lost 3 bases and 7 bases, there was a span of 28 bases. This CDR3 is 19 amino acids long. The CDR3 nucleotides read TGTGCCAGCTCACCTAGTCTTGGTGGGATAGCACAGGCGAAGAATGAGCAGTTCTTC. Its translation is CASSPSLGGIAQAKNEQFF.

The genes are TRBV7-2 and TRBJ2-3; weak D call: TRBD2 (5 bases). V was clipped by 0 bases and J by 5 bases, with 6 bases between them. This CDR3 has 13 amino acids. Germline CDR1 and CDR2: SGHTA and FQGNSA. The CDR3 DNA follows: TGTGCCAGCAGCTTAGCCCGGGAAGATACGCAGTATTTT. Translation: CASSLAREDTQYF. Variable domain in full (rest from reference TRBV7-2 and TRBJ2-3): GAGVSQSPSNKVTEKGKDVELRCDPISGHTALYWYRQSLGQGLEFLIYFQGNSAPDKSGLPSDRFSAERTGGSVSTLTIQRTQQEDSAVYLCASSLAREDTQYFGPGTRLTVL.

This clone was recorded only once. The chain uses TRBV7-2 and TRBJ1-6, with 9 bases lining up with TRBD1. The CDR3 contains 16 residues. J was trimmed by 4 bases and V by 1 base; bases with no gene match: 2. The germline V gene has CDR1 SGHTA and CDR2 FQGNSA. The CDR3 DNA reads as TGTGCCAGCAGCTTAGGGGGGACAGGGTATAATTCACCCCTCCACTTT. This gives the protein CASSLGGTGYNSPLHF.

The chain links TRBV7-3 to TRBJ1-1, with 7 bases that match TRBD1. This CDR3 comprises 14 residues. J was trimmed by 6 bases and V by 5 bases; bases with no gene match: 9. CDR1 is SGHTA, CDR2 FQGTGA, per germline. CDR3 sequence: CASSPTGIEAEAFF. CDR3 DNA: TGTGCCAGCAGCCCGACAGGGATCGAAGCTGAAGCTTTCTTT.

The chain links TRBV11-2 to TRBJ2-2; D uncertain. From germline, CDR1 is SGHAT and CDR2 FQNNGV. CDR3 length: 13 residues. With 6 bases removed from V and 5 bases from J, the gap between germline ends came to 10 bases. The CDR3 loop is CASRAVATGELFF. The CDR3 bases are TGTGCCAGCAGGGCGGTTGCTACCGGGGAGCTGTTTTTT.

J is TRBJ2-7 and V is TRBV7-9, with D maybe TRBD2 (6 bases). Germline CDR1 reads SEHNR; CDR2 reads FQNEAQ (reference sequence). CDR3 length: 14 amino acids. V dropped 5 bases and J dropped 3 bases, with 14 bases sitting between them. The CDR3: CASSLGGHRYEQYF. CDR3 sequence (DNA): TGTGCCAGCAGCCTTGGAGGGCACCGCTACGAGCAGTACTTC.

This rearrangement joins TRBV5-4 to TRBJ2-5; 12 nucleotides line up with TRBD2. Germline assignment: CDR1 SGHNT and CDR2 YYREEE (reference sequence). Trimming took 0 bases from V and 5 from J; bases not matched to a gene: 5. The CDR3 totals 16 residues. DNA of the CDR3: TGTGCCAGCAGCTTGGGTGCTAGCGGGGGGGCGGAGACCCAGTACTTC. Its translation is CASSLGASGGAETQYF. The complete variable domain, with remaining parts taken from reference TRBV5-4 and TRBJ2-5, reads ETGVTQSPTHLIKTRGQQVTLRCSSQSGHNTVSWYQQALGQGPQFIFQYYREEENGRGNFPPRFSGLQFPNYSSELNVNALELDDSALYLCASSLGASGGAETQYFGPGTRLLVL.

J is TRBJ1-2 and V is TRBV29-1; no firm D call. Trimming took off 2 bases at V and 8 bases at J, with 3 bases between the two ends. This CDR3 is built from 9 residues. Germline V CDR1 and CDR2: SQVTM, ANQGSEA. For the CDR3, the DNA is TGCAGCGTTGAACCGGGCTACACCTTC. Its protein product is CSVEPGYTF.

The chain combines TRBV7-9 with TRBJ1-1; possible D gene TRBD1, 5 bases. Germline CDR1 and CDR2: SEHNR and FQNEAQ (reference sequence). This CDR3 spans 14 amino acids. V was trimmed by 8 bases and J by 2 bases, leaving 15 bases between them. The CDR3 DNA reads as TGTGCCAGCTTATACGGCAGGGTAAACACTGAAGCTTTCTTT. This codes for CASLYGRVNTEAFF.

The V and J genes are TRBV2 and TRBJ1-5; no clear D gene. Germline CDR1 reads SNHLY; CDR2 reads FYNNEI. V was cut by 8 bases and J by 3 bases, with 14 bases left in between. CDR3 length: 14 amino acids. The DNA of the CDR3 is TGTGCCAGCTTGGAGGCTTTAATCAATCAGCCCCAGCATTTT. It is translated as CASLEALINQPQHF.

The CDR3 DNA reads TGTGCCACCAGCAGAGTACTAGCGGCGGGAGAGACCCAGTACTTC. Its translation is CATSRVLAAGETQYF. This sequence joins TRBV15 and TRBJ2-5; 8 bases are a match to TRBD2. The CDR3 extends over 15 amino acids. CDR1 and CDR2 (germline): LNHNV, YYDKDF (reference sequence). Trimming took 1 base from V and 4 from J; bases not matched to a gene: 5.

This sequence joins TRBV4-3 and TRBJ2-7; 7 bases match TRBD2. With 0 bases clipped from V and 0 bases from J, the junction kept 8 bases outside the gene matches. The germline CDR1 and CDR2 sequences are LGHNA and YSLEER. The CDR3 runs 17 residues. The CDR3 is CASSQDGGGGSSYEQYF. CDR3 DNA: TGCGCCAGCAGCCAAGATGGCGGCGGGGGAAGCTCCTACGAGCAGTACTTC.